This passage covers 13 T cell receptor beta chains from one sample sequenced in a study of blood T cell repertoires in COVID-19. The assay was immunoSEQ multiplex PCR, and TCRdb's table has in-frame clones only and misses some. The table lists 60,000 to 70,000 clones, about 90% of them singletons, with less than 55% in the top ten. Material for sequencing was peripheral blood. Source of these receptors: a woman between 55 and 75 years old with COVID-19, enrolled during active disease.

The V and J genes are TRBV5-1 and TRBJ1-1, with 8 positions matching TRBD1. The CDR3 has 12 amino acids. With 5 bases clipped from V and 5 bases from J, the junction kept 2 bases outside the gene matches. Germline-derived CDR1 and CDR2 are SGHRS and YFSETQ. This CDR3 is CASRRTGTEAFF. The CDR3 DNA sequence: TGCGCCAGCAGGAGGACAGGGACTGAAGCTTTCTTT.

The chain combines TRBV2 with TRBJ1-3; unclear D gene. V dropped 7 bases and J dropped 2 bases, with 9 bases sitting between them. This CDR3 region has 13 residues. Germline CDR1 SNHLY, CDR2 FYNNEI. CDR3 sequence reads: CASTPITGNTIYF. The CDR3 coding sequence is TGTGCCAGCACTCCTATTACTGGAAACACCATATATTTT.

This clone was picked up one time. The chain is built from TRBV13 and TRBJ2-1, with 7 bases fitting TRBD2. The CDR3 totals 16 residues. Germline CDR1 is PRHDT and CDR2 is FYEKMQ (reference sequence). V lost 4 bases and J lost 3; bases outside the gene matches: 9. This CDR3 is CASSSIGVAGYNEQFF. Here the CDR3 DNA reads TGTGCCAGCAGCTCGATAGGGGTAGCGGGCTACAATGAGCAGTTCTTC.

CDR3 sequence reads: CASSPIIDRLGGAFF. The CDR3, as DNA: TGTGCCAGCAGCCCTATAATTGACAGACTGGGGGGAGCTTTCTTT. This chain joins TRBV14 and TRBJ1-1; D is perhaps TRBD1 (5 bases). Trimming shortened V by 4 bases and J by 10 bases, and 22 bases separated the two germline ends. The germline gives CDR1 SGHDN, CDR2 FVKESK. CDR3 length: 15 residues.

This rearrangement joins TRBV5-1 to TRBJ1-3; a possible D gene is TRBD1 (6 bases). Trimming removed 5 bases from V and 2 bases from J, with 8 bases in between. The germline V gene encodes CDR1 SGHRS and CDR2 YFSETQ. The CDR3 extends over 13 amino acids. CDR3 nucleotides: TGCGCCAGCAGGACAGGAACTGGAAACACCATATATTTT. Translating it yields CASRTGTGNTIYF. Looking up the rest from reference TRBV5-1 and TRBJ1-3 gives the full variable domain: KAGVTQTPRYLIKTRGQQVTLSCSPISGHRSVSWYQQTPGQGLQFLFEYFSETQRNKGNFPGRFSGRQFSNSRSEMNVSTLELGDSALYLCASRTGTGNTIYFGEGSWLTVV.

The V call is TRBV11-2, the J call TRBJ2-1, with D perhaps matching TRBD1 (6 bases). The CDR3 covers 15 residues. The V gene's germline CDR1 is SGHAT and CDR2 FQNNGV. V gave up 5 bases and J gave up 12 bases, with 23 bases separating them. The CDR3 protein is CASSQTRSGGAGQFF. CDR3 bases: TGTGCCAGCAGCCAAACTAGGTCTGGGGGCGCCGGGCAGTTCTTC.

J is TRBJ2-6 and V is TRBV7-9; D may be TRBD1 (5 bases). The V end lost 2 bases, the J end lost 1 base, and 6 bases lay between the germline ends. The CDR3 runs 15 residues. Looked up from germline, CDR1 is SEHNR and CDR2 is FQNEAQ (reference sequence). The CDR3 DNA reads TGTGCCAGCAGCTTACCAGGGTCTGGGGCCAACGTCCTGACTTTC. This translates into CASSLPGSGANVLTF.

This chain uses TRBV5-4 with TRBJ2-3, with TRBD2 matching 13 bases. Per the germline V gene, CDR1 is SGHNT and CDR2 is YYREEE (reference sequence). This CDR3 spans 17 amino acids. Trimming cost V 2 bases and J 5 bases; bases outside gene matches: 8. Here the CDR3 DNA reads TGTGCCAGCAGCTTATTGGCCGGGACTAGCGGGAAAGATACGCAGTATTTT. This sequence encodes CASSLLAGTSGKDTQYF. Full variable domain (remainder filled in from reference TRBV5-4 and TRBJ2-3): ETGVTQSPTHLIKTRGQQVTLRCSSQSGHNTVSWYQQALGQGPQFIFQYYREEENGRGNFPPRFSGLQFPNYSSELNVNALELDDSALYLCASSLLAGTSGKDTQYFGPGTRLTVL.

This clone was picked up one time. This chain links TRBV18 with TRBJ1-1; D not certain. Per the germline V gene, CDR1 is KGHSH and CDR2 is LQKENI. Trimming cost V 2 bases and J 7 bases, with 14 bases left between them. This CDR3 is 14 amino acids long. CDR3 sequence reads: CASSPGRQTNEAFF. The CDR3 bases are TGTGCCAGCTCACCAGGTCGACAAACGAATGAAGCTTTCTTT.

This CDR3 is CATSLRGTEAFF. DNA for the CDR3: TGTGCCACCTCCCTCAGGGGAACTGAAGCTTTCTTT. This chain links TRBV7-9 with TRBJ1-1; a weak D match, TRBD1 (6 bases). The germline V gene has CDR1 SEHNR and CDR2 FQNEAQ (reference sequence). Deletions cut 10 bases from V and 5 bases from J, with 14 bases between. This CDR3 has 12 residues.

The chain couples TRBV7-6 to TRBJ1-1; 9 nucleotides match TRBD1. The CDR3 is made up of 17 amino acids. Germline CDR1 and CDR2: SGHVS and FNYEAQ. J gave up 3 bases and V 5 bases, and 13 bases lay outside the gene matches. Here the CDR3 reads CASSLLPLGTGYTEAFF. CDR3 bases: TGTGCCAGCAGCCTTTTGCCACTCGGGACAGGGTACACTGAAGCTTTCTTT.

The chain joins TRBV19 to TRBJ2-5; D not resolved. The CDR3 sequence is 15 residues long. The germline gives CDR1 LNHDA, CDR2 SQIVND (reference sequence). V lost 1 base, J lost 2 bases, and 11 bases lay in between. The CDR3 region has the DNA TGTGCCAGTAGTATAGGAGTCATTGGTCAAGAGACCCAGTACTTC. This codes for CASSIGVIGQETQYF.

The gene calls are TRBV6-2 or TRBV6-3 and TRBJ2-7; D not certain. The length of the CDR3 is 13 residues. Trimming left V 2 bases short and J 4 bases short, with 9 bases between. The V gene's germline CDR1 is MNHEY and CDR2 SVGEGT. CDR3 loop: CASSYTTPYEQYF. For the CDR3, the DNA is TGTGCCAGCAGTTACACGACTCCATACGAGCAGTACTTC.